This T cell receptor (beta chain) was identified during a study of OX40 agonist ivuxolimab in advanced cancers. Overall study context: At around 83% male, the cohort had a mean age of around 56 years, ranging from about 23 to 79.

Blood sampling took place at baseline, cycle 4 day 1, and cycle 7 day 1. Sequencing used immunoSEQ multiplex PCR; TCRdb keeps in-frame clones, though not all of them. The repertoire includes about 21,000 clones, about 83% of them detected once, and 20% sits in the top ten. J was trimmed by 5 bases and V by 3 bases; bases with no gene match: 6. Per germline, CDR1 MNHEY and CDR2 SMNVEV (reference sequence). CDR3 size: 14 residues. The clonotype was recovered from an adult with an advanced solid tumor such as melanoma, head and neck, liver or kidney cancer. The gene calls are TRBV27 and TRBJ1-1; TRBD1 agrees at 7 bases. The starting material was CD4+ or CD8+ T cells sorted from blood, obtained in a trial of the OX40 agonist ivuxolimab. The CDR3: CASSFDRVGTEAFF. The CDR3 DNA is TGTGCCAGCAGTTTCGACAGGGTGGGAACTGAAGCTTTCTTT.